This T cell receptor beta chain was sequenced during a study of tissue T cells after allogeneic stem cell transplantation. As to time point: mouse harvest day 14 after allogeneic transplant. The graft held 10^6 splenic CD5+ T cells and 10^7 T-cell-depleted bone marrow cells. The repertoire was sequenced with immunoSEQ multiplex PCR; TCRdb's copy has only in-frame clones and lacks some. The sample includes 4,000 or so clones, around 45% of them seen just once. CDR3 length equals 13 residues. Germline V gene lookup returns CDR1 KGHPV and CDR2 FQNQEV (reference sequence). Trimming stripped 1 base from V and 0 bases from J, with 2 bases between. To note about this clone: The genes are named according to mouse. The CDR3 goes on 1 residue after the read ends, and that part is filled in from the germline J gene.

The sequence was collected from a female BALB/c mouse given C57BL/6 T cells with graft-versus-host disease after an allogeneic hematopoietic cell transplant. The sequencing input was gut tissue. The chain uses TRBV26 and TRBJ2-4, with D unclear. CDR3 bases read: TGTGCCAGCAGTCTGTTTAGTCAAAACACCTTGTAC. Protein: CASSLFSQNTLY. Given in full, the CDR3 is CASSLFSQNTLYF.